These T cell receptor beta chains were read from a single sample in a study of T cells in Graves' hyperthyroidism and ophthalmopathy. From the multiplex PCR reads, TCRdb called clonotypes with MiXCR, one entry per CDR3 protein. The sample lists 700,000 to 950,000 distinct CDR3 sequences, 30% to 40% occurring once. Material for sequencing was blood. The receptors were sampled from a woman between 35 and 50 years old with Graves' hyperthyroidism. The CDR3 runs from the conserved cysteine through the conserved F or W. Fields, in order: clone size, D gene, V gene, J gene, CDR3 protein, CDR3 DNA. D genes are given only for firm matches. Where a row states a size, it is once, few, many or the class of an expanded clone; other rows omit it.

abundance: few
d_gene: -
v_gene: TRBV6-6
j_gene: TRBJ1-1
CDR3aa: CASSERRGQGGTEAFF
CDR3nt: TGTGCCAGCAGTGAAAGGCGGGGGCAGGGAGGCACTGAAGCTTTCTTT

abundance: few
d_gene: TRBD2
v_gene: TRBV20-1
j_gene: TRBJ2-7
CDR3aa: CSTSRGGGAAYEQYF
CDR3nt: TGCAGTACCTCCCGGGGGGGGGGCGCCGCCTACGAGCAGTACTTC

abundance: -
d_gene: -
v_gene: TRBV11-2
j_gene: TRBJ2-7
CDR3aa: CASSRSVGTYEQYF
CDR3nt: TGTGCCAGCAGCCGCAGCGTGGGAACCTACGAGCAGTACTTC

abundance: many
d_gene: -
v_gene: TRBV29-1
j_gene: TRBJ2-5
CDR3aa: CSVDGSQETQYF
CDR3nt: TGCAGCGTTGACGGGAGCCAAGAGACCCAGTACTTC

abundance: many
d_gene: -
v_gene: TRBV7-6
j_gene: TRBJ2-7
CDR3aa: CASSPGQGFSYEQYF
CDR3nt: TGTGCCAGCAGCCCCGGGCAGGGCTTCTCCTACGAGCAGTACTTC

abundance: many
d_gene: -
v_gene: TRBV7-2
j_gene: TRBJ1-6
CDR3aa: CASRFPPVVPLHF
CDR3nt: TGTGCCAGCCGTTTTCCACCCGTAGTACCCCTCCACTTT

abundance: few
d_gene: TRBD2
v_gene: TRBV20-1
j_gene: TRBJ2-7
CDR3aa: CSARDPSGRTTYEQYF
CDR3nt: TGCAGTGCTAGAGATCCGAGCGGGAGGACGACCTACGAGCAGTACTTC

abundance: -
d_gene: -
v_gene: TRBV5-1
j_gene: TRBJ2-2
CDR3aa: CASSGAKNTGELFF
CDR3nt: TGCGCCAGCAGCGGCGCGAAGAACACCGGGGAGCTGTTTTTT

abundance: many
d_gene: -
v_gene: TRBV9
j_gene: TRBJ2-6
CDR3aa: CASSDRDRSLSGANVLTF
CDR3nt: TGTGCCAGCAGCGACCGGGACCGTTCTCTGTCCGGGGCCAACGTCCTGACTTTC

abundance: -
d_gene: -
v_gene: TRBV3-1
j_gene: TRBJ1-2
CDR3aa: CASSPGLQANYGYTF
CDR3nt: TGTGCCAGCAGCCCGGGACTGCAAGCTAACTATGGCTACACCTTC